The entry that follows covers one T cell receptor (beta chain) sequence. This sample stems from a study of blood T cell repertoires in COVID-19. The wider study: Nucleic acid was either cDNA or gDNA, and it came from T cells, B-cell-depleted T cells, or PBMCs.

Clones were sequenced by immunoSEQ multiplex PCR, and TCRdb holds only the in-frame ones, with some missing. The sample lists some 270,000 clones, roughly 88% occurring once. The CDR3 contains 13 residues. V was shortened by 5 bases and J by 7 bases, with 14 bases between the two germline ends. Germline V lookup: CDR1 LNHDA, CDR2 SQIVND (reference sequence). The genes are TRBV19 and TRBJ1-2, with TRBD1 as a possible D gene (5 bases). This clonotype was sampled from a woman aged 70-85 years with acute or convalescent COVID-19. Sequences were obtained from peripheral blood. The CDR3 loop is CASSYGRETGYTF. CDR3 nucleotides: TGTGCCAGTAGTTACGGCAGGGAAACTGGCTACACCTTC.